The 6 T cell receptor beta chains below come from one sample, sequenced in a study of blood T cell repertoires in COVID-19. Measured with immunoSEQ multiplex PCR; TCRdb has only the in-frame clones, and not every one. The data hold 150,000 to 200,000 clones, with approximately 79% observed a single time. Sequences were obtained from peripheral blood. The receptors originated from a woman aged 40 to 50 with COVID-19, enrolled during active disease.

This chain links TRBV12-3 or TRBV12-4 with TRBJ2-2; D ambiguous. The CDR3 spans 12 residues. With 5 bases removed from V and 10 bases from J, the gap between germline ends came to 11 bases. DNA for the CDR3: TGTGCCAGCAGTCCCAAAGCTGTGGAGCTGTTTTTT. Its translation: CASSPKAVELFF.

V gene TRBV25-1 combines with J gene TRBJ2-7; a possible D gene is TRBD2 (6 bases). Between the trimmed V and J ends, which lost 5 bases and 3 bases, there was a span of 14 bases. The V gene's germline CDR1 is MGHDK and CDR2 SYGVNS. CDR3 length: 14 amino acids. CDR3 sequence: CASSMGGMRYEQYF. DNA of the CDR3: TGTGCCAGCAGTATGGGCGGGATGCGCTACGAGCAGTACTTC.

J is TRBJ2-7 and V is TRBV28; TRBD2 matches 7 bases. The ends lost 5 bases at V and 3 bases at J; junction bases unmatched: 7. Germline CDR1 and CDR2: MDHEN and SYDVKM. The CDR3 spans 14 residues. Here the CDR3 DNA reads TGTGCCAGCAGTCCCCGGACTAGACTCTACGAGCAGTACTTC. It codes for CASSPRTRLYEQYF.

The chain joins TRBV12-3 or TRBV12-4 to TRBJ1-6; possible D gene TRBD1, 6 bases. CDR3 length equals 13 residues. Trimming cost V 6 bases and J 9 bases, with 12 bases left between them. In DNA form, the CDR3 reads TGTGCCAGCAGGTCAGGGGCGTCTTCACCCCTCCACTTT. Its translation is CASRSGASSPLHF.

The sample holds many counts of this clone. V is TRBV14 and J is TRBJ2-7; 12 positions match TRBD2. This CDR3 has 21 amino acids. The J segment lost 7 bases and the V segment lost 0 bases, leaving 22 bases of the junction unmatched. CDR1 is SGHDN, CDR2 FVKESK, per germline. DNA for the CDR3: TGTGCCAGCAGCCAAGATTCCCCCCCGACTAGCGGGGGCCCCTTGGCTGAAGAGCAGTACGTC. This sequence encodes CASSQDSPPTSGGPLAEEQYV.

The chain employs TRBV2 and TRBJ2-1; TRBD2 matches at 7 bases. The germline gives CDR1 SNHLY, CDR2 FYNNEI. J lost 7 bases, V lost 6 bases, and 12 bases had no gene match. The length of the CDR3 is 15 residues. CDR3 nucleotides: TGTGCCAGCAGCAAAGCGGGAATGTCTAGAAATGAGCAGTTCTTC. Translating it yields CASSKAGMSRNEQFF.